This TCR beta chain was recovered during a study of blood T cells in healthy people across ages. The use of a sample-barcoded 5' primer and a J-beta primer mix characterized a second PCR of roughly 6 to 11 cycles. TCRdb fed the 5' RACE reads into MiXCR, producing one record per CDR3 protein. Counted here are 760,000 or so distinct CDR3 sequences, 20% to 30% occurring once; the ten biggest clones make up under 9.5%. These data were also filed under a second study, of T cells of mothers and their children. From that second work: Among related mother-child pairs, overlap was slightly higher than in unrelated pairs, though not significantly.

Sequencing was done on a sample of blood. The TCR comes from a boy between 5 and 17 years old in good health.

CDR3 loop: CASRDREYMNTEAFF. Written as DNA, the CDR3 is TGTGCCAGCAGGGACAGGGAATACATGAACACTGAAGCTTTCTTT. The chain couples TRBV28 to TRBJ1-1; 8 bases are shared with TRBD1. This CDR3 is built from 15 residues. The J segment lost 0 bases and the V segment lost 6 bases, leaving 6 bases of the junction unmatched. The germline CDR1 and CDR2 sequences are MDHEN and SYDVKM.